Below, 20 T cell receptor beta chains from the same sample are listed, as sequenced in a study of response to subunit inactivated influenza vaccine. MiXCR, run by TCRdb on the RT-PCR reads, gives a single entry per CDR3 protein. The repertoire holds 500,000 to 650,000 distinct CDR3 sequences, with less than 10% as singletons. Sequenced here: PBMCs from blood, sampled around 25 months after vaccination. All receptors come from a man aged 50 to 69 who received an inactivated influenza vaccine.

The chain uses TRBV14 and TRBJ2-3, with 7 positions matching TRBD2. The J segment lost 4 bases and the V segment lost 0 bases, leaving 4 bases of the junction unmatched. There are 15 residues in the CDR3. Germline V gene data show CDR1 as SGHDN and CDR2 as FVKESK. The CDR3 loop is CASSQEFREADTQYF. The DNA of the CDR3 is TGTGCCAGCAGCCAAGAGTTTCGGGAGGCAGATACGCAGTATTTT.

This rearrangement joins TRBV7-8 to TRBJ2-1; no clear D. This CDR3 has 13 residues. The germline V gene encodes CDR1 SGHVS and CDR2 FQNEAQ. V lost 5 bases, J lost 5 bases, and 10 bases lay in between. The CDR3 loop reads CASSPFGDNEQFF. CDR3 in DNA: TGTGCCAGCAGCCCATTTGGGGACAATGAGCAGTTCTTC.

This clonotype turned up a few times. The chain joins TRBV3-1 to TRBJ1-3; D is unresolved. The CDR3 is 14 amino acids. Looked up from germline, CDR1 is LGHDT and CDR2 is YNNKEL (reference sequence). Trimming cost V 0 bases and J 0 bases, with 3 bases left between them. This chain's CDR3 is CASSQDSSGNTIYF. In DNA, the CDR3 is TGTGCCAGCAGCCAAGACAGCTCTGGAAACACCATATATTTT. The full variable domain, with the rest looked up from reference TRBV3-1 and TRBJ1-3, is DTAVSQTPKYLVTQMGNDKSIKCEQNLGHDTMYWYKQDSKKFLKIMFSYNNKELIINETVPNRFSPKSPDKAHLNLHINSLELGDSAVYFCASSQDSSGNTIYFGEGSWLTVV.

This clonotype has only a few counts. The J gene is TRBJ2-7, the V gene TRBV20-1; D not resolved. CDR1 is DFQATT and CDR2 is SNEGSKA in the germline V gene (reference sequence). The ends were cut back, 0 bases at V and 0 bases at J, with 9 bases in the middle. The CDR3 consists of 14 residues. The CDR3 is CSARDPISSYEQYF. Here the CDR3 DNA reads TGCAGTGCTAGAGACCCCATAAGCTCCTACGAGCAGTACTTC.

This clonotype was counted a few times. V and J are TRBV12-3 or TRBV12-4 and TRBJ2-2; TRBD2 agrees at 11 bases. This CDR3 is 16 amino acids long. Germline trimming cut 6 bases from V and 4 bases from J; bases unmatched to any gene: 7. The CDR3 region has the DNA TGTGCCAGCAGGTCTAGCGGGGGGATCTTCACCGGGGAGCTGTTTTTT. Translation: CASRSSGGIFTGELFF.

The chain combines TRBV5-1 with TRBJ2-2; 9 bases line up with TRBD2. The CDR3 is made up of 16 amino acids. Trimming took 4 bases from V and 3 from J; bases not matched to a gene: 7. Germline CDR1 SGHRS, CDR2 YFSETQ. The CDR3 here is CASSRTGTSHTGELFF. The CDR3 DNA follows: TGCGCCAGCAGCCGAACCGGGACTAGCCACACCGGGGAGCTGTTTTTT.

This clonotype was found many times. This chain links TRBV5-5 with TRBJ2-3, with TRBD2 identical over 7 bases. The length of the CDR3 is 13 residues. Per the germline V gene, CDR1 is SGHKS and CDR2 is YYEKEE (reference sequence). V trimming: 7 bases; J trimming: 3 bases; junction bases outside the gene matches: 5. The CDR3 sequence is CASLGRVTDTQYF. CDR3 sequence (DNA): TGTGCCAGCCTAGGGAGGGTTACAGATACGCAGTATTTT.

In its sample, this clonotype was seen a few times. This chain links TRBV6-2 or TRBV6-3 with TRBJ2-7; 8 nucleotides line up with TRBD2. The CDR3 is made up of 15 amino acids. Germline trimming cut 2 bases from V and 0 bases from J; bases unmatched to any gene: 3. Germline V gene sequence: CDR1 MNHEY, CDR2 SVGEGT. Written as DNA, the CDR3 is TGTGCCAGCAGTTACACCGCGGGAGGCTCCTACGAGCAGTACTTC. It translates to CASSYTAGGSYEQYF.

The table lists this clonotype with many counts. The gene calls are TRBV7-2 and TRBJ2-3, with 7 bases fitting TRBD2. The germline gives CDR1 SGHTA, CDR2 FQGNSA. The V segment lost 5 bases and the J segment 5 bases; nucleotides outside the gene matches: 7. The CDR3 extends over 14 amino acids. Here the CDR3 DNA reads TGTGCCAGCAGCCCCCCCGGACTAGAAGATACGCAGTATTTT. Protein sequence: CASSPPGLEDTQYF.

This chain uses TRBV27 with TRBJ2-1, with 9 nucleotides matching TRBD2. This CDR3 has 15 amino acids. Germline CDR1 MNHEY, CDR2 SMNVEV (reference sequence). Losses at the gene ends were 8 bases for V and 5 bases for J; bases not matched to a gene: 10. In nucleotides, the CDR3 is TGTGCCAGCCGGGGGGCGGGAGGGAGGCACAATGAGCAGTTCTTC. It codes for CASRGAGGRHNEQFF.

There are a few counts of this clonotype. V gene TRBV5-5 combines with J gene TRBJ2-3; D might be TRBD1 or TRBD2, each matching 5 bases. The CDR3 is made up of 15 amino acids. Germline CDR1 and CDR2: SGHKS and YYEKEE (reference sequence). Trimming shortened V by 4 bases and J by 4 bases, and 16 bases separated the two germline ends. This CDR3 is CASSEPQLGADTQYF. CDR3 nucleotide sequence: TGTGCCAGCAGCGAACCCCAGTTGGGGGCAGATACGCAGTATTTT.

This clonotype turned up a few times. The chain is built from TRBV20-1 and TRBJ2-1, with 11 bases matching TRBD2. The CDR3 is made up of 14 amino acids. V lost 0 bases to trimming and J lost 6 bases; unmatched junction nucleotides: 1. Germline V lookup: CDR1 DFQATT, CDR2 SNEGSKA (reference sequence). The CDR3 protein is CSARDSGGANEQFF. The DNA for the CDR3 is TGCAGTGCTAGAGATAGCGGGGGGGCCAATGAGCAGTTCTTC.

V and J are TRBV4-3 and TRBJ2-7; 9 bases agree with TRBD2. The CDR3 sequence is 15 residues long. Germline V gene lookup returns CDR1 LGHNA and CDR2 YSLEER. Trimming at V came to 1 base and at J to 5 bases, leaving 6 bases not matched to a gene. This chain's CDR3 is CASSQVLAGSNEQYF. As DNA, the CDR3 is TGCGCCAGCAGCCAAGTTCTAGCGGGATCCAACGAGCAGTACTTC.

The CDR3, as DNA: TGTGCCAGCAGGTCTCAGGGGATGCCCGGCTACACCTTC. This codes for CASRSQGMPGYTF. The chain joins TRBV7-2 to TRBJ1-2; TRBD1 might be the D (6 bases). Trimming took off 6 bases at V and 8 bases at J, with 16 bases between the two ends. The germline CDR1 and CDR2 sequences are SGHTA and FQGNSA. The CDR3 contains 13 residues.

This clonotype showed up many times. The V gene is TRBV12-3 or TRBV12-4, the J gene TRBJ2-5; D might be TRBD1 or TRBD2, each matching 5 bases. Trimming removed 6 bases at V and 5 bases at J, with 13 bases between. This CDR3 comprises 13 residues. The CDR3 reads CASRPVGGETQYF. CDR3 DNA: TGTGCCAGCAGACCTGTTGGGGGTGAGACCCAGTACTTC.

The CDR3 region has the DNA TGTGCCAGCAGCTTATCCGGGACAGGGAAACGAGCCCTTCTACCGTTCTTC. This encodes CASSLSGTGKRALLPFF. The rearrangement joins TRBV7-2 to TRBJ2-1; 9 bases fit TRBD1. V shed 2 bases, J shed 15 bases, and the junction held 20 bases outside the gene matches. The CDR3 runs to 17 residues. Germline CDR1 is SGHTA and CDR2 is FQGNSA. Complete variable domain (other parts from reference TRBV7-2 and TRBJ2-1): GAGVSQSPSNKVTEKGKDVELRCDPISGHTALYWYRQSLGQGLEFLIYFQGNSAPDKSGLPSDRFSAERTGGSVSTLTIQRTQQEDSAVYLCASSLSGTGKRALLPFFGPGTRLTVL.

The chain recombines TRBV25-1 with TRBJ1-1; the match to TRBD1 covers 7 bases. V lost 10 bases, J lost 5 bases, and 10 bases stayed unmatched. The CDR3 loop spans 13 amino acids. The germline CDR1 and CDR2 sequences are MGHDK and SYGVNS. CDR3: CANPTGRDTEAFF. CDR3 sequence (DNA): TGTGCCAACCCGACAGGGCGGGATACTGAAGCTTTCTTT.

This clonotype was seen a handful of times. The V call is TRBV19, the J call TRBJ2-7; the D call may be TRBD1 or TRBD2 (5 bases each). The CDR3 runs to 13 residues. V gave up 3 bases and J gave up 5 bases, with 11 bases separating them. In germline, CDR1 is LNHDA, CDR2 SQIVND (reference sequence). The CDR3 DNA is TGTGCCAGTAGTATCTTAGGGACCCACGAGCAGTACTTC. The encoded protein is CASSILGTHEQYF.

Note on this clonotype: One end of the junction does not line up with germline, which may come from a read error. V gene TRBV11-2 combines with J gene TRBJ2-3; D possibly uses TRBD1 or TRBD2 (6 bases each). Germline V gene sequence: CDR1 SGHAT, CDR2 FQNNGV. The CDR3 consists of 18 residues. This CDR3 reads CASSFSLRLPGGTDKQYF. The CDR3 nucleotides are TGTGCCAGCAGCTTTTCCTTGCGCCTACCCGGGGGCACAGATAAGCAGTATTTT.

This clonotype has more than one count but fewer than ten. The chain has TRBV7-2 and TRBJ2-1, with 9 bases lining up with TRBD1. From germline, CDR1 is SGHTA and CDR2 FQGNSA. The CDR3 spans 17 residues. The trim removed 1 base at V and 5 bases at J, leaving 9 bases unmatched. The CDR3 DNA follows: TGTGCCAGCAGCTTAGTGTTCGGGACAGGGAGGCACAATGAGCAGTTCTTC. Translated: CASSLVFGTGRHNEQFF. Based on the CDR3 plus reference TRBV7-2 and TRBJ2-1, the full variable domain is GAGVSQSPSNKVTEKGKDVELRCDPISGHTALYWYRQSLGQGLEFLIYFQGNSAPDKSGLPSDRFSAERTGGSVSTLTIQRTQQEDSAVYLCASSLVFGTGRHNEQFFGPGTRLTVL.